This T cell receptor (beta chain) derives from a study of beta chain features in type 1 diabetes. A sort by CD45RO/CCR7/CD25/CD127/CD95/CD27 yielded CD4+ naive, central memory, regulatory and stem cell-like memory cells. Every isolated RNA sample was fully reverse transcribed, so sequencing captured expressed TCRB transcripts. Clones were sequenced by immunoSEQ multiplex PCR, and TCRdb holds only the in-frame ones, with some missing. Among some 17,000 clones listed, about 70% were seen once. General study results and limits: Comparison showed that naive, central memory and Treg TCRB repertoires appeared more similar among patients than among healthy donors. Reads derived from cDNA could over-represent cells showing high TCR expression. Within each of all four CD4+ subsets, Type 1 diabetes patients had TCRB CDR3s that were moderately but significantly shorter. Patients with type 1 diabetes carried fewer insertions and had more deletions at their VDJ junctions.

This clone was counted a few times. Its cognate antigen is unknown. The germline V gene encodes CDR1 MNHNS and CDR2 SASEGT. CDR3 length: 16 residues. V was pared by 4 bases and J by 0 bases, with 13 bases between. Sequenced: stem cell memory CD4+ T cells from blood. The sequence was obtained from a man aged 25-45 years with type 1 diabetes. The chain is built from TRBV6-1 and TRBJ2-1; tentative D call: TRBD2 (5 bases). The CDR3, as DNA: TGTGCCAGCAGTGCTATACCGGGGAGCTCCTACAATGAGCAGTTCTTC. It codes for CASSAIPGSSYNEQFF.